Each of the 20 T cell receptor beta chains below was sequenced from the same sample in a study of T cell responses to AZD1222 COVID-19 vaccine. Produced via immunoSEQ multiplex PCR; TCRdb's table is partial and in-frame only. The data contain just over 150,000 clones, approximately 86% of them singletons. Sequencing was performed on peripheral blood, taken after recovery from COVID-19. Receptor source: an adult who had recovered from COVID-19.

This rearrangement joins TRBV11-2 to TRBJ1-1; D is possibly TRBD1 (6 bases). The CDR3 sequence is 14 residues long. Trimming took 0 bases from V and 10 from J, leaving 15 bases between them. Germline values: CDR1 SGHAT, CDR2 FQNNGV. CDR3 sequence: CASSLDHGGHRAFF. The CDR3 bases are TGTGCCAGCAGCTTAGATCACGGGGGACATCGAGCTTTCTTT.

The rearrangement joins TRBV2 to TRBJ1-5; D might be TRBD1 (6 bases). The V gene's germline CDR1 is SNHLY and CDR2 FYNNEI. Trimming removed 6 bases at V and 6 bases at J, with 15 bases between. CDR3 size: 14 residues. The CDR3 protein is CASRTEGGVQPQHF. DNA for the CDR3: TGTGCCAGCAGGACCGAGGGGGGCGTTCAGCCCCAGCATTTT. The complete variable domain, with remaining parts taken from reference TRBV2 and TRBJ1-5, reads EPEVTQTPSHQVTQMGQEVILRCVPISNHLYFYWYRQILGQKVEFLVSFYNNEISEKSEIFDDQFSVERPDGSNFTLKIRSTKLEDSAMYFCASRTEGGVQPQHFGDGTRLSIL.

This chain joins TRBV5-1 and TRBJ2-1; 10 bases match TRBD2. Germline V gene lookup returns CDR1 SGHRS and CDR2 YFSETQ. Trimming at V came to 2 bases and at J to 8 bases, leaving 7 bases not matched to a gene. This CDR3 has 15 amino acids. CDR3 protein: CASSFGLAVSDEQFF. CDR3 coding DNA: TGCGCCAGCAGCTTTGGACTAGCGGTTTCGGATGAGCAGTTCTTC.

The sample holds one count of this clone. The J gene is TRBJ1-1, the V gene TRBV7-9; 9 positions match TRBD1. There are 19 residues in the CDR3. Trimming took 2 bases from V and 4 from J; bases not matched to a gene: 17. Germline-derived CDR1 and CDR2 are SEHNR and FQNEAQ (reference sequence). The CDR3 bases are TGTGCCAGCAGCTTACCCCCCTCTACAAACAGGGGGCGGGCCACTGAAGCTTTCTTT. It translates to CASSLPPSTNRGRATEAFF.

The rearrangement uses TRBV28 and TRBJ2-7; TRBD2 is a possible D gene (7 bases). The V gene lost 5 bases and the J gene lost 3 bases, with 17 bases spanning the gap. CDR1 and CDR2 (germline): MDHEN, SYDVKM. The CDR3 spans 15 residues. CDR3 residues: CASSTPGGQSYEQYF. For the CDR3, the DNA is TGTGCCAGCAGTACGCCGGGGGGACAAAGCTACGAGCAGTACTTC.

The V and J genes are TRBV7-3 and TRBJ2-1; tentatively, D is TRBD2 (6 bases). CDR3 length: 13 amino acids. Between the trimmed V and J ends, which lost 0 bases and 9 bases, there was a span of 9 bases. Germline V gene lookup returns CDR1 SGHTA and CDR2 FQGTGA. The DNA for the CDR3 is TGTGCCAGCAGCTTAACTACTAGCAGTGAGCAGTTCTTC. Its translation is CASSLTTSSEQFF.

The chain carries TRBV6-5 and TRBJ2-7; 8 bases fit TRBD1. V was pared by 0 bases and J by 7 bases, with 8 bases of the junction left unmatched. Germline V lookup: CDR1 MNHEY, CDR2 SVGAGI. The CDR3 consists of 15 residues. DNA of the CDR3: TGTGCCAGCAGTTACTCCCGTCAGGGGGCTGGGGAGCAGTACTTC. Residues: CASSYSRQGAGEQYF.

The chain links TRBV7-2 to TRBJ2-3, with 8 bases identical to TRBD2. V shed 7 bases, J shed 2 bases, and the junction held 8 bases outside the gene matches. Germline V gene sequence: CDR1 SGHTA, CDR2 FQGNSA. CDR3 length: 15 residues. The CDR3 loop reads CASNSGTRPTDTQYF. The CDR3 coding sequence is TGTGCCAGCAACTCTGGGACTAGGCCCACAGATACGCAGTATTTT.

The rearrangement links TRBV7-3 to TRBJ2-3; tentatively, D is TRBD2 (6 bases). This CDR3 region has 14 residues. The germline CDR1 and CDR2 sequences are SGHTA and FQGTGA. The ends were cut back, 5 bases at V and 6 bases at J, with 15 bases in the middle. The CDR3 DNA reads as TGTGCCAGCAGCCCCGGGACTTTCGCGGATACGCAGTATTTT. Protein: CASSPGTFADTQYF.

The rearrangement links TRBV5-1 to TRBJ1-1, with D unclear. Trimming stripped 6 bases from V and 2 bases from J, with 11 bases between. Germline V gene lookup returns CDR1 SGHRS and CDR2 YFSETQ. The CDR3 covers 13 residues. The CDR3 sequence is CASTPSDNTEAFF. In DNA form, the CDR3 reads TGCGCCAGCACCCCATCGGACAACACTGAAGCTTTCTTT.

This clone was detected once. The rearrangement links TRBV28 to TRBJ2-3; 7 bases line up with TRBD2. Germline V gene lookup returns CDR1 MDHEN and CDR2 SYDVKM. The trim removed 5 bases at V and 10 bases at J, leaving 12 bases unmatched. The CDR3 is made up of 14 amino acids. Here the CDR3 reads CASSVGETRGAQYF. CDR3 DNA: TGTGCCAGCAGTGTGGGGGAGACCCGGGGGGCGCAGTATTTT.

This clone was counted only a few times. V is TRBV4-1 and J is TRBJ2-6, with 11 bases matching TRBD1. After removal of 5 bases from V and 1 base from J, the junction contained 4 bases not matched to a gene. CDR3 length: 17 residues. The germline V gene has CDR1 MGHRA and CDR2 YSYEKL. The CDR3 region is CASSWGQGVSGANVLTF. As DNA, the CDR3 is TGCGCCAGCAGCTGGGGACAGGGGGTTTCTGGGGCCAACGTCCTGACTTTC.

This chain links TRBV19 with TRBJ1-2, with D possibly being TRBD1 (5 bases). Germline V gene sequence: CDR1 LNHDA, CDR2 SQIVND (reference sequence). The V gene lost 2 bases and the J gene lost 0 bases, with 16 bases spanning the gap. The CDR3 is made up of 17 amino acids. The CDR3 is CASSITGRGATNYGYTF. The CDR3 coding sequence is TGTGCCAGTAGTATAACGGGAAGAGGGGCGACTAACTATGGCTACACCTTC.

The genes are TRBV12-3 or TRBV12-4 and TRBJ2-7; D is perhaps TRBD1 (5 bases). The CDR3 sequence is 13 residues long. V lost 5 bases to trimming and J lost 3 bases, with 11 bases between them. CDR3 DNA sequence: TGTGCCAGCAGTCCCCCTGACAGCTACGAGCAGTACTTC. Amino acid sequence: CASSPPDSYEQYF.

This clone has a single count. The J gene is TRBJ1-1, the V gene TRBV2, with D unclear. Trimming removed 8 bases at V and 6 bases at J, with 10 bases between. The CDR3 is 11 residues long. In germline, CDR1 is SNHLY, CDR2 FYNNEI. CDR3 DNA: TGTGCCAGCTCCGGGATCGCTGAAGCTTTCTTT. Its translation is CASSGIAEAFF. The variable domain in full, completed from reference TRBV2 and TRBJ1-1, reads EPEVTQTPSHQVTQMGQEVILRCVPISNHLYFYWYRQILGQKVEFLVSFYNNEISEKSEIFDDQFSVERPDGSNFTLKIRSTKLEDSAMYFCASSGIAEAFFGQGTRLTVV.

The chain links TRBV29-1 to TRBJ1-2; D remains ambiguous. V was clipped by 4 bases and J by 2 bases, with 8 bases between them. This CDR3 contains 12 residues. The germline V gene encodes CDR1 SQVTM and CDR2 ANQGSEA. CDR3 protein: CSVAYGNYGYTF. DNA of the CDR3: TGCAGCGTTGCGTACGGAAACTATGGCTACACCTTC. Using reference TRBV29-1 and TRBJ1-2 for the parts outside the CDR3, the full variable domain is SAVISQKPSRDICQRGTSLTIQCQVDSQVTMMFWYRQQPGQSLTLIATANQGSEATYESGFVIDKFPISRPNLTFSTLTVSNMSPEDSSIYLCSVAYGNYGYTFGSGTRLTVV.

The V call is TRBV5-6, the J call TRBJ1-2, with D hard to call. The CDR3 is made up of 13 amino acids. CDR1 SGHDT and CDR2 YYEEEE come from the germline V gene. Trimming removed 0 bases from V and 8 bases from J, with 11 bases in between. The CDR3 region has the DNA TGTGCCAGCAGCTTGGGGAAGGAGAGGGGCTACACCTTC. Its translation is CASSLGKERGYTF. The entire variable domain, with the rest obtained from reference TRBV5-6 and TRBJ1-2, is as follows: DAGVTQSPTHLIKTRGQQVTLRCSPKSGHDTVSWYQQALGQGPQFIFQYYEEEERQRGNFPDRFSGHQFPNYSSELNVNALLLGDSALYLCASSLGKERGYTFGSGTRLTVV.

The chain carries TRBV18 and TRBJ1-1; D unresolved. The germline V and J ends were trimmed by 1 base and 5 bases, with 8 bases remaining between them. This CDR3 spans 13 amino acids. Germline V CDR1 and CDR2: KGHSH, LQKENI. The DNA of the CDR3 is TGTGCCAGCTCACCACAGGATGGGACTGAAGCTTTCTTT. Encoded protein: CASSPQDGTEAFF.

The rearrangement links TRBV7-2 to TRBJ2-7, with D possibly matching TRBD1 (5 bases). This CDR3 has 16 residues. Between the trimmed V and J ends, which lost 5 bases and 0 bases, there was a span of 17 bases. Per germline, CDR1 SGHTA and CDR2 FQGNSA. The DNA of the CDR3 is TGTGCCAGCAGCACAAACGGGCGACAGCGCTCCTACGAGCAGTACTTC. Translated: CASSTNGRQRSYEQYF.

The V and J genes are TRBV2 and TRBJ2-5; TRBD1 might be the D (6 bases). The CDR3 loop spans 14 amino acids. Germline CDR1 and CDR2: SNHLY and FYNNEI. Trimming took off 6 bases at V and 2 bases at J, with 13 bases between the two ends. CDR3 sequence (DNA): TGTGCCAGCAGGAAGACAGGAGGTCAAGAGACCCAGTACTTC. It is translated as CASRKTGGQETQYF.